This T cell receptor beta chain appears in the sequencing data of a study of post-analysis software for immune sequencing data. About the study: The cohort encompassed relapsing-remitting, secondary progressive and progressive-relapsing multiple sclerosis disease courses.

cDNA libraries of TCR beta carried unique molecular identifiers. TCRdb called the PCR reads again in MiXCR, with one record for every CDR3 protein. The sample shows hundreds of thousands of distinct CDR3 sequences, approximately 30% of them seen only once. The CDR3 has 17 amino acids. The germline V gene encodes CDR1 LGHNA and CDR2 YNFKEQ. Findings and caveats of the study: Pronounced co-clustering by F measure was evident among identically batched samples. Elevated frequency relative to controls characterized 4 or 5 TRBV segments in patients, TRBV5-6, TRBV5-1 and TRBV20-1 among them. Patients with multiple sclerosis recorded significantly lower normalized Chao1 diversity than controls, the study found.

On this clonotype itself: The antigen is unknown. Sequence at one end of the junction differs from germline and may be a read error.

This TCR derives from a girl between 10 and 17 years old with multiple sclerosis. The specimen sequenced was blood. The chain has TRBV4-2 and TRBJ2-3; 9 nucleotides match TRBD2. The CDR3 region is CAGSQDRIAGGTDTQYF. The CDR3 nucleotides read TGTGCCGGCAGCCAAGATCGGATAGCGGGGGGCACAGATACGCAGTATTTT.